A selection of T cell receptor beta chains follows, all from one sample in a study of a mutant IDH1 vaccine in newly diagnosed glioma. Using immunoSEQ multiplex PCR, the repertoire was profiled, and TCRdb retains in-frame clones only, with some absent. The repertoire holds roughly 57,000 clones, about 88% seen once, with approximately 2% in the top ten. The antigens these receptors bind are not known. The sample in question was PBMCs, obtained from a glioma patient whose treatment included an IDH1 peptide vaccine. All receptors derive from a man in his forties with glioma. The conserved cysteine and the conserved F or W are not part of the CDR3 here.

j_gene: TRBJ2-5; v_gene: TRBV7-9; CDR3aa: ASSRSGAQETQY
j_gene: TRBJ2-7; v_gene: TRBV4-2; CDR3aa: ASSQEAGATYEQY
j_gene: TRBJ2-7; v_gene: TRBV28; CDR3aa: ASSLPRTAPTYTYEQY
j_gene: TRBJ2-1; v_gene: TRBV4-3; CDR3aa: ASSQITSGRYNEQF
j_gene: TRBJ2-7; v_gene: TRBV7-2; CDR3aa: ASSPSGKRVYEQY
j_gene: TRBJ1-2; v_gene: TRBV19; CDR3aa: ASSTGYRQGGYGYT
j_gene: TRBJ1-1; v_gene: TRBV11-3; CDR3aa: ASSREMNTEAF
j_gene: TRBJ2-3; v_gene: TRBV11-2; CDR3aa: ASSLGRGGFPRTDTQY
j_gene: TRBJ1-6; v_gene: TRBV6-5; CDR3aa: ATQGTPDLPLH
j_gene: TRBJ2-3; v_gene: TRBV5-1; CDR3aa: ASSFFGGLTSTDTQY
j_gene: TRBJ2-1; v_gene: TRBV10-3; CDR3aa: AISGPSGGYNEQF
j_gene: TRBJ2-2; v_gene: TRBV4-1; CDR3aa: ASSPGPFTGELF
j_gene: TRBJ2-5; v_gene: TRBV18; CDR3aa: ASSQQVQETQY
j_gene: TRBJ1-2; v_gene: TRBV5-5; CDR3aa: ASGKIDRASYT
j_gene: TRBJ2-1; v_gene: TRBV7-6; CDR3aa: ASSPLPRGSSYNEQF
j_gene: TRBJ2-7; v_gene: TRBV15; CDR3aa: ATSRGWGQGSPEQY
j_gene: TRBJ1-2; v_gene: TRBV5-6; CDR3aa: ASSLGAGIYGYT
j_gene: TRBJ2-7; v_gene: TRBV4-2; CDR3aa: ASSQSASGSYEQY
j_gene: TRBJ2-1; v_gene: TRBV28; CDR3aa: ASSPLTSGIDNEQF
j_gene: TRBJ2-5; v_gene: TRBV7-9; CDR3aa: ASTLGGALRGPQY
j_gene: TRBJ1-2; v_gene: TRBV6-6; CDR3aa: ASTAEVYVVGYGYT
j_gene: TRBJ2-7; v_gene: TRBV6-6; CDR3aa: ASSYGLYEQY
j_gene: TRBJ2-1; v_gene: TRBV7-9; CDR3aa: ASSLAASGGGEQF
j_gene: TRBJ2-1; v_gene: TRBV2; CDR3aa: ASSAPPWEQF
j_gene: TRBJ1-5; v_gene: TRBV28; CDR3aa: ASSLNYPLESRWSNQPQH
j_gene: TRBJ1-3; v_gene: TRBV4-1; CDR3aa: ASSYAPSGKMAIY